The rows below give T cell receptor beta chains drawn from one sample of a study of shared clonotypes between healthy human individuals. TCRdb keeps only in-frame clones here, not all; method: immunoSEQ multiplex PCR. Among about 2.1 million clones listed, more than 85% were seen once. Sequencing input: naive CD8+ T cells from PBMCs. The receptors here all came from a man between 18 and 35 years old in good health. Some clones in this sample may be carry-over from other donors' samples. The CDR3 runs from the conserved cysteine through the conserved F or W. Each record gives: J gene, D gene, clone size, V gene, CDR3 protein, CDR3 DNA. D genes are given only for firm matches. Clone size, where shown, is once, few, many, or a class for clones that have expanded.

>TRBJ1-5|.|.|TRBV19
CATTDRELNQPQHF
TGTGCCACTACGGACAGAGAACTCAATCAGCCCCAGCATTTT
>TRBJ1-2|.|.|TRBV19
CASSSGYGYTF
TGTGCCAGTAGCTCAGGGTATGGCTACACCTTC
>TRBJ2-7|.|.|TRBV6-6
CASAAGAILYEQYF
TGTGCCAGCGCCGCGGGGGCAATCCTCTACGAGCAGTACTTC
>TRBJ2-1|.|.|TRBV29-1
CSVEGLAGKAYNEQFF
TGCAGCGTTGAAGGTCTCGCGGGCAAAGCCTACAATGAGCAGTTCTTC
>TRBJ1-1|.|.|TRBV7-8
CASREGRGDTEAFF
TGTGCCAGCAGGGAAGGGCGGGGGGATACTGAAGCTTTCTTT
>TRBJ2-3|.|.|TRBV9
CASSVGRAGATDTQYF
TGTGCCAGCAGCGTAGGAAGGGCAGGGGCCACAGATACGCAGTATTTT
>TRBJ2-7|.|.|TRBV7-2
CASSGVSYEQYF
TGTGCCAGCAGCGGAGTTTCCTACGAGCAGTACTTC
>TRBJ2-1|TRBD2|.|TRBV28
CASSFPSTSAGTYNEQFF
TGTGCCAGCAGTTTTCCTTCGACTAGCGCAGGCACCTACAATGAGCAGTTCTTC
>TRBJ2-3|.|.|TRBV27
CASSLSPRGGTDTQYF
TGTGCCAGCAGTTTATCCCCCAGGGGTGGCACAGATACGCAGTATTTT
>TRBJ2-3|TRBD1|once|TRBV13
CASSSQGDNTDTQYF
TGTGCCAGCAGCTCACAGGGGGACAACACAGATACGCAGTATTTT
>TRBJ2-3|TRBD1|once|TRBV27
CASSSWDRGFHTQYF
TGTGCCAGCAGCTCTTGGGACAGAGGTTTTCATACGCAGTATTTT
>TRBJ1-3|TRBD1|.|TRBV4-1
CASRNGQGEGNTIYF
TGCGCCAGCAGAAACGGACAGGGAGAGGGAAACACCATATATTTT
>TRBJ2-7|.|.|TRBV4-1
CASSQEIAVSYEQYF
TGCGCCAGCAGCCAGGAAATAGCGGTCTCCTACGAGCAGTACTTC
>TRBJ1-4|.|once|TRBV18
CASSPAQGATEKLFF
TGTGCCAGCTCACCAGCCCAGGGCGCGACTGAAAAACTGTTTTTT
>TRBJ2-7|TRBD1|.|TRBV30
CAWNNRDRGITDEQYF
TGTGCCTGGAACAACCGGGACAGGGGGATTACGGACGAGCAGTACTTC
>TRBJ2-5|.|.|TRBV27
CASSLLAQETQYF
TGTGCCAGCAGTTTACTAGCGCAAGAGACCCAGTACTTC
>TRBJ2-2|TRBD2|.|TRBV27
CASSLTGTSGRSGELFF
TGTGCCAGCAGTTTAACGGGGACTAGCGGGAGGTCGGGGGAGCTGTTTTTT
>TRBJ1-1|TRBD1|.|TRBV7-9
CASSLVDGQGDTEAFF
TGTGCCAGCAGCTTAGTAGATGGACAGGGGGACACTGAAGCTTTCTTT
>TRBJ2-7|TRBD1|.|TRBV5-1
CASSLAGQAAGEQYF
TGCGCCAGCAGCTTGGCGGGACAGGCGGCTGGGGAGCAGTACTTC
>TRBJ2-7|TRBD2|.|TRBV27
CASSPSSGGYTYEQYF
TGTGCCAGCAGTCCTAGTTCGGGGGGATATACCTACGAGCAGTACTTC
>TRBJ2-7|.|.|TRBV27
CASSSTGSNEQYF
TGTGCCAGCAGTTCCACAGGGTCCAACGAGCAGTACTTC
>TRBJ2-7|TRBD1|.|TRBV5-1
CASSLRDSKAVEQYF
TGCGCCAGCAGCTTACGGGACAGTAAGGCGGTGGAGCAGTACTTC
>TRBJ2-7|.|.|TRBV28
CASTQTGDEQYF
TGTGCCAGCACCCAGACGGGAGACGAGCAGTACTTC
>TRBJ1-2|TRBD1|.|TRBV7-9
CASSPEDRGLSYTF
TGTGCCAGCAGCCCCGAGGACAGGGGGCTCAGCTACACCTTC
>TRBJ1-2|.|.|TRBV9
CASSSRGVNYGYTF
TGTGCCAGCAGCTCGAGAGGGGTTAACTATGGCTACACCTTC
>TRBJ2-2|.|.|TRBV6-5
CASSHPEGGGELFF
TGTGCCAGCAGCCACCCCGAGGGTGGCGGGGAGCTGTTTTTT
>TRBJ1-4|.|.|TRBV27
CASRAQGKARKLFF
TGTGCCAGCAGAGCACAGGGAAAGGCAAGAAAACTGTTTTTT